This T cell receptor (beta chain) was captured in a study of T cell responses to AZD1222 COVID-19 vaccine. About the study: Both about-4-week and about-12-week second-dose recipients were combined. Whole-study findings and limits: As reported, nearly half of all spike-specific TCRs target variant regions that are unmutated. Clonal diversity may have been underestimated, and the donors were mostly white British, with more females than males. It was only after the peak T cell response that any repertoires were sampled.

The CDR3 runs 11 residues. V was clipped by 8 bases and J by 7 bases, with 11 bases between them. TCRdb keeps only in-frame clones here, not all; method: immunoSEQ multiplex PCR. The sample consists of roughly 200,000 clones, 80% to 90% of them appearing once. Turning to this clone: As yet, its antigen is unknown.

This TCR was recovered from an adult in good health. This chain uses TRBV12-3 or TRBV12-4 with TRBJ1-1; perhaps TRBD1 as D (5 bases). Sequenced material: peripheral blood, taken on day 0 of AZD1222 vaccination. CDR3 bases: TGTGCCAGCTCCGGGGGGAGTGAAGCTTTCTTT. Its translation is CASSGGSEAFF.